This TCR beta chain was recovered during a study of T cells in Graves' hyperthyroidism and ophthalmopathy. Study conclusions and caveats: Most thyroid clonotypes expanded above 0.001 appeared in blood too.

On this clonotype itself: Its antigen remains unidentified.

Graves' hyperthyroidism is called stable when ophthalmopathy does not progress within 18 months. A patient was excluded if there was uncontrolled infection, other autoimmune disease, pregnancy or lactation. TCR beta CDR3 regions were amplified from RNA transcripts. First-round RT-PCR of the TCR CDR3 relied on the HTBI primer set. TCRdb independently ran MiXCR on the multiplex PCR reads; one entry per CDR3 protein. The data hold approximately 560,000 distinct CDR3 sequences, with roughly 50% observed a single time. CDR1 MGHDK and CDR2 SYGVNS come from the germline V gene. V lost 6 bases and J lost 0, with 12 bases in between. This CDR3 has 14 residues.

This receptor was taken from a woman under 30 with Graves' hyperthyroidism. The chain employs TRBV25-1 and TRBJ2-7; the D gene is possibly TRBD1 (6 bases). The source material was peripheral blood or thyroid tissue (not recorded which). The CDR3: CASSGQWDSYEQYF. The CDR3 DNA is TGTGCCAGCAGCGGACAGTGGGACTCCTACGAGCAGTACTTC.